The 10 T cell receptor beta chains given below trace back to one sample, sequenced in a study of regulatory T cells in long-lasting Graves disease. Time point indicated: newly diagnosed GD, antithyroid drugs for less than 3 months. PBMC RNA was the source of the TCR library. The TCR beta library used iRepertoire HTBI primers with Arm-PCR amplification of CDR3. A single record per CDR3 protein comes from TCRdb applying MiXCR to the multiplex PCR reads. The data show 350,000 to 500,000 distinct CDR3 sequences, around 15% seen once. The data were also submitted as part of a second study, on T cells in Graves' hyperthyroidism and ophthalmopathy.

This specimen consisted of peripheral blood mononuclear cells (PBMCs), obtained at new diagnosis, from a patient treated with antithyroid drugs. These receptor sequences come from a woman aged 50 to 60 with Graves disease.

The rearrangement joins TRBV4-1 to TRBJ2-7, with 8 bases fitting TRBD1. Unmatched junction bases numbered 5, after V lost 0 bases and J lost 4 bases. The CDR3 consists of 15 residues. Germline V gene data show CDR1 as MGHRA and CDR2 as YSYEKL. CDR3 nucleotide sequence: TGCGCCAGCAGCCAAGAGACGGACAGGGTTTACGAGCAGTACTTC. Translated: CASSQETDRVYEQYF.

This clonotype came up many times. The rearrangement uses TRBV7-2 and TRBJ2-1, with 7 bases that match TRBD1. The CDR3 has 17 amino acids. Germline lookup yields CDR1 SGHTA and CDR2 FQGNSA. V shed 2 bases and J 5 bases; nucleotides not matched to a gene: 12. In DNA, the CDR3 is TGTGCCAGCAGCTTAATCCCAGGGGGAGCAGCCCACAATGAGCAGTTCTTC. This codes for CASSLIPGGAAHNEQFF.

This sequence joins TRBV5-1 and TRBJ2-1, with 7 bases identical to TRBD1. Looked up from germline, CDR1 is SGHRS and CDR2 is YFSETQ. CDR3 length: 16 residues. Trimming at V came to 1 base and at J to 4 bases, leaving 8 bases not matched to a gene. The CDR3: CASSLLTGTEYNEQFF. CDR3 nucleotides: TGCGCCAGCAGCTTGTTAACCGGGACAGAGTACAATGAGCAGTTCTTC.

The CDR3 loop reads CASSQVRPGTSEQYF. The CDR3 DNA sequence: TGCGCCAGCAGCCAAGTTCGACCGGGGACATCCGAGCAGTACTTC. This rearrangement joins TRBV4-1 to TRBJ2-7, with TRBD1 as a possible D gene (6 bases). CDR3 length: 15 residues. CDR1 and CDR2 from the germline V gene are MGHRA and YSYEKL. With 1 base removed from V and 6 bases from J, the gap between germline ends came to 16 bases.

This clonotype was observed at least ten times. The chain uses TRBV7-8 and TRBJ1-5, with D perhaps matching TRBD1 (5 bases). Trimming took off 1 base at V and 2 bases at J, with 15 bases between the two ends. Germline V gene sequence: CDR1 SGHVS, CDR2 FQNEAQ. This CDR3 is built from 17 residues. CDR3 loop: CASSLVWGTLGNQPQHF. The CDR3 bases are TGTGCCAGCAGCTTAGTATGGGGCACCCTGGGCAATCAGCCCCAGCATTTT.

The rearrangement uses TRBV6-5 and TRBJ2-7; 8 nucleotides agree with TRBD1. The germline gives CDR1 MNHEY, CDR2 SVGAGI. V shed 0 bases and J 2 bases; nucleotides not matched to a gene: 6. This CDR3 has 16 residues. CDR3 loop: CASSYSNQGAPYEQYF. The CDR3 coding sequence is TGTGCCAGCAGTTACTCGAATCAGGGGGCCCCCTACGAGCAGTACTTC.

Worth noting for this clonotype: A much larger clone differs from this one at a single base, so this may be a read error. V gene TRBV29-1 combines with J gene TRBJ2-1; 14 bases fit TRBD2. CDR1 is SQVTM, CDR2 ANQGSEA, per germline. The CDR3 sequence is 16 residues long. CDR3 region: CSVDGFGTSGRYEQIF. CDR3 nucleotide sequence: TGCAGCGTTGATGGATTCGGGACTAGCGGGAGATATGAGCAGATCTTC.

This clonotype turned up a few times. The J gene is TRBJ2-7, the V gene TRBV4-1; the D gene is possibly TRBD1 (6 bases). V was clipped by 0 bases and J by 3 bases, with 12 bases between them. There are 15 residues in the CDR3. CDR1 MGHRA and CDR2 YSYEKL come from the germline V gene. The CDR3 here is CASSQERQAIYEQYF. Written as DNA, the CDR3 is TGCGCCAGCAGCCAAGAGAGACAGGCGATCTACGAGCAGTACTTC.

This clonotype has a count of ten or more. This chain uses TRBV4-2 with TRBJ2-7; TRBD1 or TRBD2 may be the D gene (5 bases each). The length of the CDR3 is 13 residues. CDR1 and CDR2 from the germline V gene are LGHNA and YNFKEQ. Trimming removed 0 bases at V and 6 bases at J, with 9 bases between. In DNA, the CDR3 is TGTGCCAGCAGCCAAGATATTGGGGGCGAGCAGTACTTC. It translates to CASSQDIGGEQYF.

The chain is built from TRBV14 and TRBJ2-1; unclear D gene. The CDR3 runs 14 residues. From germline, CDR1 is SGHDN and CDR2 FVKESK. Trimming removed 1 base from V and 5 bases from J, with 9 bases in between. The CDR3 nucleotides are TGTGCCAGCAGCCAAGTGGCCGATAACAATGAGCAGTTCTTC. Translated: CASSQVADNNEQFF.